Shown below are 27 T cell receptor beta chains from a single sample sequenced in a study of blood T cell repertoires in COVID-19. Produced via immunoSEQ multiplex PCR; TCRdb's table is partial and in-frame only. The sample lists some 120,000 clones, around four fifths occurring once. Sample: peripheral blood. These receptors were collected from a man older than 75 with active or convalescent COVID-19.

This sequence joins TRBV10-3 and TRBJ1-2; D is unresolved. Trimming stripped 4 bases from V and 2 bases from J, with 14 bases between. There are 15 residues in the CDR3. Germline loops: CDR1 ENHRY, CDR2 SYGVKD. This CDR3 is CAISVASLANYGYTF. Written as DNA, the CDR3 is TGTGCCATCAGTGTTGCCAGCCTAGCCAACTATGGCTACACCTTC.

V is TRBV6-2 or TRBV6-3 and J is TRBJ2-1; TRBD2 matches at 9 bases. From germline, CDR1 is MNHEY and CDR2 SVGEGT. The CDR3 length is 16 residues. With 5 bases clipped from V and 1 base from J, the junction kept 6 bases outside the gene matches. For the CDR3, the DNA is TGTGCCAGCAGTCAACTCAGCGGGAGGTCCTACAATGAGCAGTTCTTC. Encoded protein: CASSQLSGRSYNEQFF.

The chain recombines TRBV11-2 with TRBJ2-7; possible D gene TRBD1, 5 bases. The CDR3 covers 14 residues. The germline V and J ends were trimmed by 8 bases and 6 bases, with 20 bases remaining between them. Germline V gene sequence: CDR1 SGHAT, CDR2 FQNNGV. The CDR3 bases are TGTGCCAGCCTTAAGGGGATCCGAGATGGCGAGCAGTACTTC. Protein sequence: CASLKGIRDGEQYF. The entire variable domain, with the rest obtained from reference TRBV11-2 and TRBJ2-7, is as follows: EAGVAQSPRYKIIEKRQSVAFWCNPISGHATLYWYQQILGQGPKLLIQFQNNGVVDDSQLPKDRFSAERLKGVDSTLKIQPAKLEDSAVYLCASLKGIRDGEQYFGPGTRLTVT.

The chain couples TRBV5-1 to TRBJ1-2; D might be TRBD1 (6 bases). The CDR3 contains 16 residues. The germline V gene encodes CDR1 SGHRS and CDR2 YFSETQ. The V gene lost 1 base and the J gene lost 8 bases, with 21 bases spanning the gap. The CDR3 loop reads CASSLSGQPTELGYTF. The CDR3 DNA reads TGCGCCAGCAGCTTGTCCGGACAGCCCACCGAGCTCGGCTACACCTTC.

The V gene is TRBV7-2, the J gene TRBJ2-5; TRBD2 might be the D (7 bases). V lost 6 bases to trimming and J lost 3 bases, with 17 bases between them. The CDR3 contains 15 residues. Germline CDR1 SGHTA, CDR2 FQGNSA. The CDR3 bases are TGTGCCAGCAGGGGGGGGCAGGACAGTAAAGAGACCCAGTACTTC. Its translation: CASRGGQDSKETQYF.

The rearrangement links TRBV6-5 to TRBJ1-1, with D possibly matching TRBD1 (5 bases). CDR3 size: 14 residues. CDR1 and CDR2 (germline): MNHEY, SVGAGI. The V gene lost 8 bases and the J gene lost 3 bases, with 16 bases spanning the gap. This chain's CDR3 is CASGGGGQDTEAFF. CDR3 DNA: TGTGCCAGCGGGGGGGGTGGGCAGGACACTGAAGCTTTCTTT.

For the CDR3, the DNA is TGTGCCAGCAGCTTAGGGGACAGGGGGGCCTACTACTACGAGCAGTACTTC. Translation gives CASSLGDRGAYYYEQYF. The chain is built from TRBV7-8 and TRBJ2-7; 11 bases map to TRBD1. The V gene's germline CDR1 is SGHVS and CDR2 FQNEAQ. V gave up 1 base and J gave up 3 bases; unmatched junction bases: 8. CDR3 size: 17 residues.

V is TRBV19 and J is TRBJ2-3, with D maybe TRBD1 (6 bases). With 7 bases removed from V and 2 bases from J, the gap between germline ends came to 10 bases. CDR1 LNHDA and CDR2 SQIVND come from the germline V gene (reference sequence). The CDR3 runs 13 residues. The CDR3 here is CASTQGLTDTQYF. The CDR3 bases are TGTGCCAGTACGCAGGGGCTCACAGATACGCAGTATTTT.

V and J are TRBV6-5 and TRBJ1-4; D possibly corresponds to TRBD1 (5 bases). Per the germline V gene, CDR1 is MNHEY and CDR2 is SVGAGI. The CDR3 is 16 amino acids. Trimming removed 2 bases from V and 8 bases from J, with 18 bases in between. CDR3 in amino acids: CASSYITGPFGEKLFF. CDR3 in DNA: TGTGCCAGCAGTTACATTACAGGACCCTTTGGGGAAAAACTGTTTTTT.

The chain uses TRBV7-2 and TRBJ2-3, with 10 bases identical to TRBD2. Germline V CDR1 and CDR2: SGHTA, FQGNSA. CDR3 length: 16 residues. Losses at the gene ends were 6 bases for V and 0 bases for J; bases not matched to a gene: 6. The CDR3 loop is CASRAAGGLSTDTQYF. In DNA form, the CDR3 reads TGTGCCAGCAGGGCAGCGGGGGGGCTTAGCACAGATACGCAGTATTTT.

As DNA, the CDR3 is TGTGCCAGCAGTTGGAGGGATCAGCCCCAGCATTTT. It yields the protein CASSWRDQPQHF. The chain has TRBV6-2 or TRBV6-3 and TRBJ1-5, with D uncertain. The CDR3 has 12 amino acids. Germline V gene sequence: CDR1 MNHEY, CDR2 SVGEGT. V was clipped by 4 bases and J by 5 bases, with 6 bases between them.

The chain carries TRBV4-1 and TRBJ1-6; D unclear. V was cut by 0 bases and J by 13 bases, with 7 bases left in between. The germline V gene encodes CDR1 MGHRA and CDR2 YSYEKL. The CDR3 is 12 amino acids. This chain's CDR3 is CASSQDQRPLHF. Here the CDR3 DNA reads TGCGCCAGCAGCCAAGATCAGAGGCCCCTCCACTTT.

As concerns this clone: The sample holds other DNA sequences that translate to the same CDR3. The chain carries TRBV2 and TRBJ1-6; 8 nucleotides match TRBD1. This CDR3 has 13 residues. The trim removed 8 bases at V and 6 bases at J, leaving 3 bases unmatched. Germline CDR1 SNHLY, CDR2 FYNNEI. The CDR3 region has the DNA TGTGCCAGCCGAGGACAGGGTAATTCACCCCTCCACTTT. The encoded protein is CASRGQGNSPLHF.

The CDR3 sequence: CASSFTRDEQYF. CDR3 nucleotides: TGTGCCAGCAGTTTTACTCGGGACGAGCAGTACTTC. This chain joins TRBV6-2 or TRBV6-3 and TRBJ2-7; D gene unclear. The CDR3 spans 12 residues. Per the germline V gene, CDR1 is MNHEY and CDR2 is SVGEGT. Trimming left V 4 bases short and J 5 bases short, with 9 bases between.

The V and J genes are TRBV10-2 and TRBJ1-1; 8 bases are shared with TRBD1. The germline CDR1 and CDR2 sequences are WSHSY and SAAADI. Trimming at V came to 5 bases and at J to 0 bases, leaving 14 bases not matched to a gene. CDR3 length equals 18 residues. The CDR3 spells CASSRSPGTGGMNTEAFF. CDR3 bases: TGCGCCAGCAGTCGCAGCCCCGGGACAGGTGGAATGAACACTGAAGCTTTCTTT.

V gene TRBV10-3 combines with J gene TRBJ1-3; a weak D match, TRBD1 (5 bases). Germline V gene sequence: CDR1 ENHRY, CDR2 SYGVKD. Trimming pared 3 bases from V and 2 bases from J, leaving 8 bases between. This CDR3 has 14 amino acids. CDR3 in amino acids: CAISDAGTGNTIYF. The CDR3 region has the DNA TGTGCCATCAGTGACGCAGGGACTGGAAACACCATATATTTT.

This clone was seen a few times. This sequence joins TRBV2 and TRBJ2-1, with 8 bases identical to TRBD2. CDR3 length: 15 residues. V shed 7 bases, J shed 7 bases, and the junction held 12 bases outside the gene matches. From germline, CDR1 is SNHLY and CDR2 FYNNEI. The CDR3 loop is CASTLLAATWNEQFF. In DNA form, the CDR3 reads TGTGCCAGCACCTTACTAGCGGCGACGTGGAATGAGCAGTTCTTC.

The rearrangement links TRBV2 to TRBJ2-7, with D possibly matching TRBD1 (6 bases). Trimming pared 5 bases from V and 4 bases from J, leaving 6 bases between. Germline V gene data show CDR1 as SNHLY and CDR2 as FYNNEI. This CDR3 region has 11 residues. CDR3 sequence reads: CASSTGYEQYF. The CDR3 DNA reads as TGTGCCAGCAGTACAGGGTACGAGCAGTACTTC.

This chain joins TRBV3-1 (or the pseudogene TRBV3-2) and TRBJ2-5, with 12 bases matching TRBD1. The CDR3 extends over 15 amino acids. Trimming at V came to 4 bases and at J to 5 bases, leaving 5 bases not matched to a gene. In germline, CDR1 is LGHDT, CDR2 YNNKEL (reference sequence). CDR3 coding DNA: TGTGCCAGCAGCCTAGGGACAGGGGGCTGGGAGACCCAGTACTTC. The encoded protein is CASSLGTGGWETQYF.

The chain is built from TRBV4-3 and TRBJ1-1; possibly TRBD1 for D (5 bases). The germline gives CDR1 LGHNA, CDR2 YSLEER. The CDR3 runs to 13 residues. V was pared by 2 bases and J by 4 bases, with 8 bases between. CDR3 bases: TGCGCCAGCAGCCAATGGACACTCACTGAAGCTTTCTTT. This encodes CASSQWTLTEAFF.

This chain links TRBV7-8 with TRBJ2-3; 14 bases match TRBD2. The CDR3 runs 16 residues. Germline loops: CDR1 SGHVS, CDR2 FQNEAQ. V gave up 4 bases and J gave up 4 bases; unmatched junction bases: 4. The CDR3 reads CASSSRLAGGPDTQYF. For the CDR3, the DNA is TGTGCCAGCAGCTCGAGACTAGCGGGGGGGCCAGATACGCAGTATTTT. Together with reference TRBV7-8 and TRBJ2-3, the CDR3 gives the full variable domain: GAGVSQSPRYKVAKRGQDVALRCDPISGHVSLFWYQQALGQGPEFLTYFQNEAQLDKSGLPSDRFFAERPEGSVSTLKIQRTQQEDSAVYLCASSSRLAGGPDTQYFGPGTRLTVL.

This chain connects TRBV4-1 to TRBJ2-1; 8 positions match TRBD2. CDR3 length: 17 amino acids. Per the germline V gene, CDR1 is MGHRA and CDR2 is YSYEKL. Losses at the gene ends were 1 base for V and 0 bases for J; bases not matched to a gene: 5. The CDR3 here is CASSQASGGSSYNEQFF. The CDR3 DNA reads as TGCGCCAGCAGCCAAGCGAGCGGGGGTAGCTCCTACAATGAGCAGTTCTTC.

CDR3 loop: CASSFRGPQETQYF. The CDR3 DNA sequence: TGTGCCAGCAGCTTTAGGGGCCCACAAGAGACCCAGTACTTC. The rearrangement links TRBV11-1 to TRBJ2-5, with D perhaps matching TRBD1 (5 bases). V lost 3 bases and J 2 bases, leaving 10 bases between the germline ends. The V gene's germline CDR1 is SGHAT and CDR2 FQDESV (reference sequence). The CDR3 length is 14 residues.

This clone was found many times. V usage is TRBV30 and J usage is TRBJ1-4; 9 nucleotides align to TRBD1. Germline V gives CDR1 GTSNPN, CDR2 SVGIG (reference sequence). With 5 bases clipped from V and 2 bases from J, the junction kept 9 bases outside the gene matches. This CDR3 is 16 amino acids long. This chain's CDR3 is CAWRTGAGWTNEKLFF. For the CDR3, the DNA is TGTGCCTGGCGGACAGGGGCAGGCTGGACTAATGAAAAACTGTTTTTT.

This clone came up once. The chain has TRBV30 and TRBJ2-7; D is perhaps TRBD1 (7 bases). The CDR3 covers 13 residues. Germline values: CDR1 GTSNPN, CDR2 SVGIG (reference sequence). V shed 5 bases and J shed 2 bases, with 13 bases lying between them. CDR3 sequence (DNA): TGTGCCTGGTGGAGGGGACAGACCTACGAGCAGTACTTC. Translating gives CAWWRGQTYEQYF.

The chain combines TRBV19 with TRBJ1-5; 8 bases agree with TRBD1. The germline CDR1 and CDR2 sequences are LNHDA and SQIVND (reference sequence). CDR3 length: 15 residues. The junction had 9 bases not matched to a gene; V was cut back by 7 bases and J by 4 bases. The CDR3 bases are TGTGCCAGTACCCCCGGACAGGGCTCGAATCAGCCCCAGCATTTT. Its translation: CASTPGQGSNQPQHF.

The gene calls are TRBV3-1 (or the pseudogene TRBV3-2) and TRBJ1-1; D may be TRBD1 (6 bases). Germline CDR1 and CDR2: LGHDT and YNNKEL (reference sequence). CDR3 size: 15 residues. V lost 4 bases, J lost 0 bases, and 12 bases lay in between. The CDR3, as DNA: TGTGCCAGCAGCCGACGGACAGTGATGAACACTGAAGCTTTCTTT. It yields the protein CASSRRTVMNTEAFF.